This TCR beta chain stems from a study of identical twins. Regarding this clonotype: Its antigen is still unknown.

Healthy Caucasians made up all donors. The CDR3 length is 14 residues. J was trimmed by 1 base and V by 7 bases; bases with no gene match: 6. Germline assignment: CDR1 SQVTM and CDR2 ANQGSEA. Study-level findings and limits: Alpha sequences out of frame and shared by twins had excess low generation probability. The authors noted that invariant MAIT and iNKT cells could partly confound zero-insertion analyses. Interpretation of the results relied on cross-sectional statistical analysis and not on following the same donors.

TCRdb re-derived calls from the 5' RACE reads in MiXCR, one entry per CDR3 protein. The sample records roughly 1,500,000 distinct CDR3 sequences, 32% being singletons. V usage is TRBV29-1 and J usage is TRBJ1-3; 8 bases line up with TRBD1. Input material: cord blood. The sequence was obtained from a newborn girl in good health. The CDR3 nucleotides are TGCAGCGCTGGACAGGGTACGTCTGGAAACACCATATATTTT. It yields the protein CSAGQGTSGNTIYF. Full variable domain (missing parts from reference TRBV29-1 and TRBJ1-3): SAVISQKPSRDICQRGTSLTIQCQVDSQVTMMFWYRQQPGQSLTLIATANQGSEATYESGFVIDKFPISRPNLTFSTLTVSNMSPEDSSIYLCSAGQGTSGNTIYFGEGSWLTVV.